Described below is a single T cell receptor (beta chain) sequence and its context. What it recognizes is unknown. CDR3 length: 12 amino acids. Trimming pared 5 bases from V and 5 bases from J, leaving 9 bases between. CDR1 and CDR2 (germline): SEHNR, FQNEAQ (reference sequence). Assay used: immunoSEQ multiplex PCR; TCRdb lists only in-frame clones, some missing. The repertoire holds over 50,000 clones, 70% to 90% seen once, with 2.1% in the top ten. This record comes from a study of Tregs in tolerant kidney transplant recipients. Study-wide results and limits: Nucleotide sequences could not be compared across some patients' samples due to primer changes.

V usage is TRBV7-9 and J usage is TRBJ1-2, with D possibly being TRBD1 (6 bases). The sequencing here drew on Tregs from blood, taken before the transplant. This TCR came from a human donor who received a combined kidney and bone marrow transplant. The CDR3 DNA reads as TGTGCCAGCAGCCGGGACATTTATGGCTACACCTTC. It encodes CASSRDIYGYTF.